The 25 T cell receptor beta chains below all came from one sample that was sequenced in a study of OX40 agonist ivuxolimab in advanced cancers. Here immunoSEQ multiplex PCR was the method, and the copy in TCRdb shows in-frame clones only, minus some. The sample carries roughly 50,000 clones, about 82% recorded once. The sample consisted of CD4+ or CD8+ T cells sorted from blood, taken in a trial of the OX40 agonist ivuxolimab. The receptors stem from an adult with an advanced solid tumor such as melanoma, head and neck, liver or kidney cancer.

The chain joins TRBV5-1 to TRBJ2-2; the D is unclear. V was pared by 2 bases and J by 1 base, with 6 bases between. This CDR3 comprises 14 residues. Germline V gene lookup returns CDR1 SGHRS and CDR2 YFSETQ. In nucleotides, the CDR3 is TGCGCCAGCAGCTTCGCGAGGAACACCGGGGAGCTGTTTTTT. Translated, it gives CASSFARNTGELFF. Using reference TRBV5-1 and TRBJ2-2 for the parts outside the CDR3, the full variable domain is KAGVTQTPRYLIKTRGQQVTLSCSPISGHRSVSWYQQTPGQGLQFLFEYFSETQRNKGNFPGRFSGRQFSNSRSEMNVSTLELGDSALYLCASSFARNTGELFFGEGSRLTVL.

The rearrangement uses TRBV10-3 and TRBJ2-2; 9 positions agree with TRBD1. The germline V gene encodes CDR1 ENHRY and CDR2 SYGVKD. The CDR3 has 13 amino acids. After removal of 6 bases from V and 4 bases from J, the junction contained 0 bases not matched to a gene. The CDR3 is CAIRTGGTGELFF. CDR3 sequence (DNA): TGTGCCATCAGGACAGGGGGCACCGGGGAGCTGTTTTTT.

The CDR3 DNA sequence: TGTGCCAGCAGCGTAAGGTTTGATACGCAGTATTTT. It yields the protein CASSVRFDTQYF. The J gene is TRBJ2-3, the V gene TRBV9; D remains unclear. With 1 base removed from V and 6 bases from J, the gap between germline ends came to 6 bases. Germline V CDR1 and CDR2: SGDLS, YYNGEE. CDR3 length: 12 amino acids.

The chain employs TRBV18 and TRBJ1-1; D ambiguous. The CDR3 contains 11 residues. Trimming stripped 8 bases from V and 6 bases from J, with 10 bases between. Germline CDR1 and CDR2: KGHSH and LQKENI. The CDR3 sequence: CASRAGPEAFF. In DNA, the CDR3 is TGTGCCAGCCGCGCCGGACCTGAAGCTTTCTTT.

CDR3 sequence: CASSKGSLRNTEAFF. In DNA form, the CDR3 reads TGTGCCAGCAGCAAAGGAAGCCTTCGGAACACTGAAGCTTTCTTT. The rearrangement joins TRBV21-1 to TRBJ1-1. TRBV21-1 is tagged as a pseudogene. This CDR3 spans 15 amino acids.

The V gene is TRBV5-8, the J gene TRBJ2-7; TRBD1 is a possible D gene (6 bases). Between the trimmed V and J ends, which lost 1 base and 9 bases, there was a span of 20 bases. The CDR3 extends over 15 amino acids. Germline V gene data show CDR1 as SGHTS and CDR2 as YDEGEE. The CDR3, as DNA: TGTGCCAGCAGCTTGCGAGGGGAAGGGGGTAGGGTGCAGTACTTC. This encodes CASSLRGEGGRVQYF.

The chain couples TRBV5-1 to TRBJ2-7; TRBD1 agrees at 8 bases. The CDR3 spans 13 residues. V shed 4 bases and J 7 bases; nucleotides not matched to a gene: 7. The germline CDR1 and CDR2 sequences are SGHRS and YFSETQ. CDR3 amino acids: CASSGTGVGEQYF. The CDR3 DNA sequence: TGCGCCAGCAGCGGGACAGGTGTGGGGGAGCAGTACTTC.

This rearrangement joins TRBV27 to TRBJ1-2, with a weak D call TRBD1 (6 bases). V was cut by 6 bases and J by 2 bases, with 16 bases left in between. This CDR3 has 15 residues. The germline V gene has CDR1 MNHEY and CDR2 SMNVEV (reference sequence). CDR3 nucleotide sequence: TGTGCCAGCAGGACTCCGATGAGGGGGAACTATGGCTACACCTTC. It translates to CASRTPMRGNYGYTF.

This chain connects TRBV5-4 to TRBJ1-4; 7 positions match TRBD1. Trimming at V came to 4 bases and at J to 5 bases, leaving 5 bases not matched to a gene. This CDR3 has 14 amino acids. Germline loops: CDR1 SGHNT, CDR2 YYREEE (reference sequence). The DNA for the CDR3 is TGTGCCAGCAGCCCGGGACAGCGAAATGAAAAACTGTTTTTT. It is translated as CASSPGQRNEKLFF.

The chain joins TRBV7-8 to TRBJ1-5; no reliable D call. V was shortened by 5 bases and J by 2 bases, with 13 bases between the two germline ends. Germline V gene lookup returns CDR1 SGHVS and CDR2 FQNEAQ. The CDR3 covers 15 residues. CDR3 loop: CASSTRPGGNQPQHF. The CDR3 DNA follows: TGTGCCAGCAGCACCCGACCTGGTGGCAATCAGCCCCAGCATTTT.

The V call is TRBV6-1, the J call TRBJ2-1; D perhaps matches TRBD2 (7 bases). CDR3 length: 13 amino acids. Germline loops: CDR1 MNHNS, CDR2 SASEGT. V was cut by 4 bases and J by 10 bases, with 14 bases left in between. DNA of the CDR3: TGTGCCAGCAGTGTCGGGGGGCGTAGGGAGCAGTTCTTC. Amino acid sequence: CASSVGGRREQFF.

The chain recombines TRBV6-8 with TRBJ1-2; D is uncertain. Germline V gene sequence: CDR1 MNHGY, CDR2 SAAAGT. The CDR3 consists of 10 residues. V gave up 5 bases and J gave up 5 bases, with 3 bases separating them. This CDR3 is CASSEYGYTF. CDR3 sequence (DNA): TGTGCCAGCAGTGAGTATGGCTACACCTTC.

CDR3 DNA sequence: TGTGCCAGCAGCGTAGAGGGATACACTGAAGCTTTCTTT. It yields the protein CASSVEGYTEAFF. This rearrangement joins TRBV9 to TRBJ1-1; no firm D call. Germline V lookup: CDR1 SGDLS, CDR2 YYNGEE. The CDR3 totals 13 residues. V was cut by 0 bases and J by 3 bases, with 6 bases left in between.

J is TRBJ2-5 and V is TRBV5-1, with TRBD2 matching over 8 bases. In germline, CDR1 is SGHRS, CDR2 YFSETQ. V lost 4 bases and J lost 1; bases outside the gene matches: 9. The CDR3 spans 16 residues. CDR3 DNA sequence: TGCGCCAGCAGCGGCAACCCGGGGGGGGCCCAAGAGACCCAGTACTTC. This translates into CASSGNPGGAQETQYF.

The CDR3 spells CASSGTSGGLAKNIQYF. The CDR3 nucleotides read TGTGCCAGCAGTGGGACTAGCGGGGGTCTAGCCAAAAACATTCAGTACTTC. The chain couples TRBV2 to TRBJ2-4; 13 bases line up with TRBD2. V gave up 4 bases and J gave up 0 bases; unmatched junction bases: 3. The CDR3 spans 17 residues. Germline values: CDR1 SNHLY, CDR2 FYNNEI. The variable domain in full, with the rest retrieved from reference TRBV2 and TRBJ2-4, is EPEVTQTPSHQVTQMGQEVILRCVPISNHLYFYWYRQILGQKVEFLVSFYNNEISEKSEIFDDQFSVERPDGSNFTLKIRSTKLEDSAMYFCASSGTSGGLAKNIQYFGAGTRLSVL.

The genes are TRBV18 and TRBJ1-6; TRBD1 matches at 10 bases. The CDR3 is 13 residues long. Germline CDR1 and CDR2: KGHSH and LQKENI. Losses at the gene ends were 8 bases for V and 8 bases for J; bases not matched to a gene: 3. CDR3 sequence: CASRQGAHSPLHF. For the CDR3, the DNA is TGTGCCAGCAGACAGGGGGCCCATTCACCCCTCCACTTT.

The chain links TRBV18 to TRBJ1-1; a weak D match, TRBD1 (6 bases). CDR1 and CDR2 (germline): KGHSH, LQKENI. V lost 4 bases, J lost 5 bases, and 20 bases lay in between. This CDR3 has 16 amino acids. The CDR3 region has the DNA TGTGCCAGCTCACGTCTAGACGCAGGGGATGGGACTGAAGCTTTCTTT. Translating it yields CASSRLDAGDGTEAFF. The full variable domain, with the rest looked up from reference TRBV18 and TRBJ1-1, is NAGVMQNPRHLVRRRGQEARLRCSPMKGHSHVYWYRQLPEEGLKFMVYLQKENIIDESGMPKERFSAEFPKEGPSILRIQQVVRGDSAAYFCASSRLDAGDGTEAFFGQGTRLTVV.

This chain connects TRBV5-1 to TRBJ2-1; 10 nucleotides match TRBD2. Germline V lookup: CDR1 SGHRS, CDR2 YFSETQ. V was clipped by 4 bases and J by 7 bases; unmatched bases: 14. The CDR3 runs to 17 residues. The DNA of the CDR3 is TGCGCCAGCAGCACGGGGTCGCTAGCGGGGGTGGGGAATGAGCAGTTCTTC. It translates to CASSTGSLAGVGNEQFF.

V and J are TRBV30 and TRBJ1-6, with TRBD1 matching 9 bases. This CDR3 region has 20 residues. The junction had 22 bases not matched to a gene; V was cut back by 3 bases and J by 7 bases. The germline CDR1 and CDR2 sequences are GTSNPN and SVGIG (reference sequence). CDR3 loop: CAWRLQPGQGPHTRNSPLHF. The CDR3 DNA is TGTGCCTGGAGACTTCAACCGGGACAGGGACCCCACACGAGGAATTCACCCCTCCACTTT.

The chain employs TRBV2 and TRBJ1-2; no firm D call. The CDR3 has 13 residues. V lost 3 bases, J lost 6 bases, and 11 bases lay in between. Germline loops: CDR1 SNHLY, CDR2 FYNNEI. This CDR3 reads CASSDNGYDGYTF. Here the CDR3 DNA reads TGTGCCAGCAGTGATAACGGGTATGATGGCTACACCTTC.

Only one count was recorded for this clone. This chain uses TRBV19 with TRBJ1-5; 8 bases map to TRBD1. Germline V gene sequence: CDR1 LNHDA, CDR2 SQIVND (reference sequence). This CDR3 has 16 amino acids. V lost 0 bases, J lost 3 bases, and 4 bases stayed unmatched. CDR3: CASSIESQGANQPQHF. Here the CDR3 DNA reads TGTGCCAGTAGTATAGAATCCCAGGGGGCCAATCAGCCCCAGCATTTT.

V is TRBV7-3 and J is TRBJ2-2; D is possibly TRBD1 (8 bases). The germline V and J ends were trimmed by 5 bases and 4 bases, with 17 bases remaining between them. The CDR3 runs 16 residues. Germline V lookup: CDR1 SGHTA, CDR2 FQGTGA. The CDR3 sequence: CASSPGGLAATGELFF. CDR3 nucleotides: TGTGCCAGCAGCCCAGGGGGCCTAGCGGCCACCGGGGAGCTGTTTTTT.

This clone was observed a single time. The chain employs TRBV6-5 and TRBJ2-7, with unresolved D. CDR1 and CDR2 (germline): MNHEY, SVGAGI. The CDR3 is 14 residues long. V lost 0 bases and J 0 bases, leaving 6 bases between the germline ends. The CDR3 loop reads CASSYSRLSYEQYF. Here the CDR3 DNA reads TGTGCCAGCAGTTACTCGCGGCTCTCCTACGAGCAGTACTTC.

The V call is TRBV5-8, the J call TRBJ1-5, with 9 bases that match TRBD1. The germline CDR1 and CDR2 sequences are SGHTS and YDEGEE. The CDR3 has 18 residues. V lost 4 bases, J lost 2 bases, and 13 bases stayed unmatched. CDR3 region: CASSPQIQGAFGNQPQHF. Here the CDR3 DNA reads TGTGCCAGCAGCCCCCAAATACAGGGGGCCTTTGGCAATCAGCCCCAGCATTTT.

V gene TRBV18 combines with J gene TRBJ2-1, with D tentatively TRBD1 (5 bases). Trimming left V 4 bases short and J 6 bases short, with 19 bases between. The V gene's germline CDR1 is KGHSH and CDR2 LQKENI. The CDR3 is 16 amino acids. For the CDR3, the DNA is TGTGCCAGCTCACTTGTTTGGCGGAGTCAGGGCAATGAGCAGTTCTTC. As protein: CASSLVWRSQGNEQFF.